This TCR beta chain was observed in a study of cytotoxic CD8 clonotypes in ibrutinib-treated CLL. The overall study: Of a cohort that held around 10 relapsed/refractory and fewer than 16 treatment-naive patients, around 18 were IGHV unmutated. When averaged across all of the samples, the counts came to approximately 250,000 productive templates and some 93,000 productive rearrangements.

Profiled with immunoSEQ multiplex PCR; TCRdb holds only in-frame clones, not every one. The sample gives almost 250,000 clones, around 70% of which show up once; over 15% is in the top ten. CDR1 and CDR2 from the germline V gene are SGHTA and FQGTGA. CDR3 length: 15 amino acids. Trimming removed 5 bases from V and 0 bases from J; junction bases left unmatched: 4. Extraction of around 2 micrograms of genomic DNA from cryopreserved PBMCs supplied material for TCR beta libraries. This chain connects TRBV7-3 to TRBJ2-3; the match to TRBD2 covers 8 bases. Sequences were derived from PBMCs, sampled after 24 months of ibrutinib treatment. The sequence was obtained from a human donor with chronic lymphocytic leukemia. CDR3 protein: CASSETSASTDTQYF. CDR3 nucleotide sequence: TGTGCCAGCAGCGAGACTAGCGCAAGCACAGATACGCAGTATTTT.